One sample yielded the 22 T cell receptor beta chains listed below, sequenced in a study of blood T cell repertoires in COVID-19. Assay: immunoSEQ multiplex PCR; the TCRdb copy retains only in-frame clones and omits some. The profile covers some 100,000 clones, with about 90% appearing a single time and roughly 2.1% taken by the ten largest. Specimen: peripheral blood. These receptors were taken from a man in his forties or fifties with COVID-19, enrolled during active disease.

The rearrangement joins TRBV6-5 to TRBJ1-1; a weak D match, TRBD1 (5 bases). Germline-derived CDR1 and CDR2 are MNHEY and SVGAGI. Trimming stripped 0 bases from V and 3 bases from J, with 11 bases between. This CDR3 contains 15 residues. The CDR3 DNA follows: TGTGCCAGCAGTTACTCGGGGGGTACACACACTGAAGCTTTCTTT. It is translated as CASSYSGGTHTEAFF.

Regarding this clone: Other nucleotide sequences from this sample produce the same CDR3. The chain is built from TRBV30 and TRBJ2-7, with a possible D match to TRBD1 (5 bases). Germline V gene lookup returns CDR1 GTSNPN and CDR2 SVGIG (reference sequence). This CDR3 has 12 amino acids. Trimming pared 0 bases from V and 3 bases from J, leaving 6 bases between. CDR3 sequence: CAWSVTGYEQYF. CDR3 sequence (DNA): TGTGCCTGGAGTGTAACAGGCTACGAGCAGTACTTC. Based on the CDR3 plus reference TRBV30 and TRBJ2-7, the full variable domain is SQTIHQWPATLVQPVGSPLSLECTVEGTSNPNLYWYRQAAGRGLQLLFYSVGIGQISSEVPQNLSASRPQDRQFILSSKKLLLSDSGFYLCAWSVTGYEQYFGPGTRLTVT.

The chain employs TRBV7-9 and TRBJ2-2, with 11 bases aligning to TRBD2. Germline V gene sequence: CDR1 SEHNR, CDR2 FQNEAQ (reference sequence). The CDR3 sequence is 17 residues long. V dropped 5 bases and J dropped 7; count of bases not matched to a gene: 12. The CDR3 spells CASSPIPLAGGYGELFF. CDR3 DNA: TGTGCCAGCAGCCCGATTCCGCTAGCGGGGGGTTACGGGGAGCTGTTTTTT.

This clone was detected once. The chain couples TRBV19 to TRBJ2-1; TRBD2 matches 13 bases. The CDR3 consists of 16 residues. Germline V gene data show CDR1 as LNHDA and CDR2 as SQIVND (reference sequence). Germline trimming cut 4 bases from V and 6 bases from J; bases unmatched to any gene: 6. For the CDR3, the DNA is TGTGCCAGTAGTACTCGGACTAGCGGGGGTAGCAATGAGCAGTTCTTC. It specifies CASSTRTSGGSNEQFF.

In DNA form, the CDR3 reads TGTGCCAGCAGCTTATCGGGCAGGGCGGACTATGGCTACACCTTC. Protein product: CASSLSGRADYGYTF. The gene calls are TRBV5-6 and TRBJ1-2; D possibly corresponds to TRBD1 (5 bases). Germline values: CDR1 SGHDT, CDR2 YYEEEE. Trimming removed 2 bases at V and 3 bases at J, with 14 bases between. The CDR3 is made up of 15 amino acids.

This rearrangement joins TRBV5-5 to TRBJ1-4; TRBD1 is a possible D gene (6 bases). This CDR3 region has 15 residues. Germline V gene lookup returns CDR1 SGHKS and CDR2 YYEKEE (reference sequence). V gave up 1 base and J gave up 3 bases, with 10 bases separating them. CDR3 amino acids: CASSLQGLPNEKLFF. The CDR3 nucleotides are TGTGCCAGCAGCTTGCAGGGGCTCCCTAATGAAAAACTGTTTTTT.

The V gene is TRBV28, the J gene TRBJ1-2; TRBD1 might be the D (6 bases). The V gene lost 6 bases and the J gene lost 4 bases, with 12 bases spanning the gap. The CDR3 has 13 amino acids. Germline V gives CDR1 MDHEN, CDR2 SYDVKM. The CDR3 bases are TGTGCCAGCAGCCCGCCCAGGGGCTATGGCTACACCTTC. This encodes CASSPPRGYGYTF.

The CDR3 nucleotides are TGTGCCATCAGTGCCCCGCGGCGACCAGGGGGGAACACTGAAGCTTTCTTT. This encodes CAISAPRRPGGNTEAFF. This chain links TRBV10-3 with TRBJ1-1, with TRBD1 identical over 7 bases. The germline V gene has CDR1 ENHRY and CDR2 SYGVKD. V lost 4 bases, J lost 1 base, and 12 bases stayed unmatched. CDR3 length: 17 residues.

CDR3 region: CASSVAQLFTGELFF. The CDR3 nucleotides read TGTGCCAGCAGCGTAGCACAGCTATTCACCGGGGAGCTGTTTTTT. This sequence joins TRBV9 and TRBJ2-2; D gene ambiguous. Trimming removed 0 bases from V and 4 bases from J, with 10 bases in between. The CDR3 is 15 residues long. Germline CDR1 and CDR2: SGDLS and YYNGEE.

V gene TRBV7-2 combines with J gene TRBJ1-5, with 8 bases fitting TRBD1. Germline loops: CDR1 SGHTA, CDR2 FQGNSA. This CDR3 spans 13 amino acids. V gave up 6 bases and J gave up 2 bases; unmatched junction bases: 0. For the CDR3, the DNA is TGTGCCAGCAGGACAGGGGGCAATCAGCCCCAGCATTTT. Translated, it gives CASRTGGNQPQHF. Full variable domain (remainder filled in from reference TRBV7-2 and TRBJ1-5): GAGVSQSPSNKVTEKGKDVELRCDPISGHTALYWYRQSLGQGLEFLIYFQGNSAPDKSGLPSDRFSAERTGGSVSTLTIQRTQQEDSAVYLCASRTGGNQPQHFGDGTRLSIL.

The chain is built from TRBV6-1 and TRBJ2-7; possible D gene TRBD2, 7 bases. The CDR3 length is 15 residues. The V and J ends lost 5 bases and 1 base respectively, with 15 bases between them. The V gene's germline CDR1 is MNHNS and CDR2 SASEGT. Written as DNA, the CDR3 is TGTGCCAGCAGTTCGATAAGGGGGGGATCCTACGAGCAGTACTTC. Protein sequence: CASSSIRGGSYEQYF.

The gene calls are TRBV5-1 and TRBJ1-1; D perhaps matches TRBD1 (5 bases). V lost 4 bases and J 0 bases, leaving 13 bases between the germline ends. The germline V gene has CDR1 SGHRS and CDR2 YFSETQ. The CDR3 loop spans 15 amino acids. The CDR3 sequence: CASSASGNLNTEAFF. In DNA, the CDR3 is TGCGCCAGCAGCGCCTCAGGGAATCTGAACACTGAAGCTTTCTTT.

J is TRBJ1-6 and V is TRBV30; 8 nucleotides agree with TRBD1. Germline V gene sequence: CDR1 GTSNPN, CDR2 SVGIG (reference sequence). V dropped 4 bases and J dropped 8; count of bases not matched to a gene: 4. The CDR3 covers 13 residues. CDR3 protein: CAWNQGAYSPLHF. The CDR3 DNA reads TGTGCCTGGAACCAGGGGGCGTATTCACCCCTCCACTTT.

The chain uses TRBV5-4 and TRBJ2-7; TRBD2 aligns across 9 bases. The V segment lost 2 bases and the J segment 2 bases; nucleotides outside the gene matches: 5. The germline V gene encodes CDR1 SGHNT and CDR2 YYREEE (reference sequence). This CDR3 is built from 15 residues. In DNA form, the CDR3 reads TGTGCCAGCAGCTTAAAAGCGGGGGGAACCTACGAGCAGTACTTC. Translation: CASSLKAGGTYEQYF. Drawing the rest from reference TRBV5-4 and TRBJ2-7, the complete variable domain is ETGVTQSPTHLIKTRGQQVTLRCSSQSGHNTVSWYQQALGQGPQFIFQYYREEENGRGNFPPRFSGLQFPNYSSELNVNALELDDSALYLCASSLKAGGTYEQYFGPGTRLTVT.

The rearrangement joins TRBV7-8 to TRBJ1-1; no clear D gene. V dropped 3 bases and J dropped 5 bases, with 13 bases sitting between them. The CDR3 runs 14 residues. Germline loops: CDR1 SGHVS, CDR2 FQNEAQ. The CDR3 region is CASSFLQGVTEAFF. CDR3 bases: TGTGCCAGCAGCTTCCTACAAGGAGTGACTGAAGCTTTCTTT.

The chain carries TRBV27 and TRBJ2-7; TRBD2 matches 8 bases. The CDR3 has 15 amino acids. V lost 5 bases and J lost 1; bases outside the gene matches: 7. The germline CDR1 and CDR2 sequences are MNHEY and SMNVEV (reference sequence). The CDR3 loop is CASSPGTSSSYEQYF. CDR3 DNA: TGTGCCAGCAGTCCCGGGACTAGTTCTTCCTACGAGCAGTACTTC.

The J gene is TRBJ1-1, the V gene TRBV12-3 or TRBV12-4, with D possibly matching TRBD1 (5 bases). This CDR3 is built from 13 residues. V was cut by 5 bases and J by 6 bases, with 13 bases left in between. The CDR3 loop reads CASSLLTGAEAFF. The CDR3, as DNA: TGTGCCAGCAGTCTACTTACAGGCGCTGAAGCTTTCTTT.

This clone was observed once. V usage is TRBV7-2 and J usage is TRBJ2-2, with TRBD2 as a possible D gene (5 bases). V lost 5 bases and J lost 5, with 21 bases in between. There are 17 residues in the CDR3. Germline V gives CDR1 SGHTA, CDR2 FQGNSA. CDR3 protein: CASSLRSRRAGTGELFF. The CDR3 DNA is TGTGCCAGCAGCCTCCGAAGTCGGCGGGCCGGGACCGGGGAGCTGTTTTTT.

The chain has TRBV19 and TRBJ1-1, with 8 bases that match TRBD1. The CDR3 sequence is 12 residues long. Germline lookup yields CDR1 LNHDA and CDR2 SQIVND (reference sequence). Trimming removed 4 bases from V and 7 bases from J; junction bases left unmatched: 2. The DNA of the CDR3 is TGTGCCAGTAGTACAGGGGGCGGTGAAGCTTTCTTT. Protein: CASSTGGGEAFF.

This chain links TRBV12-3 or TRBV12-4 with TRBJ1-2; unclear D gene. V shed 5 bases and J shed 7 bases, with 8 bases lying between them. This CDR3 is built from 11 residues. CDR3 amino acids: CASSGVGGYTF. For the CDR3, the DNA is TGTGCCAGCAGTGGAGTAGGTGGCTACACCTTC.

The chain links TRBV4-3 to TRBJ1-2; maybe TRBD1 (6 bases). CDR1 and CDR2 from the germline V gene are LGHNA and YSLEER. The CDR3 is 14 amino acids. V lost 0 bases and J 4 bases, leaving 9 bases between the germline ends. The CDR3 is CASSQDRGIYGYTF. In nucleotides, the CDR3 is TGCGCCAGCAGCCAAGATAGGGGGATCTATGGCTACACCTTC.

The chain employs TRBV4-2 and TRBJ2-7; 10 bases map to TRBD2. This CDR3 comprises 15 residues. Unmatched junction bases numbered 2, after V lost 1 base and J lost 2 bases. Germline lookup yields CDR1 LGHNA and CDR2 YNFKEQ. The CDR3 spells CASSQGLAGAYEQYF. The CDR3 coding sequence is TGTGCCAGCAGCCAAGGTCTAGCGGGGGCCTACGAGCAGTACTTC.